These T cell receptor beta chains were read from a single sample in a study of T cells in narcolepsy. Using immunoSEQ multiplex PCR, the repertoire was profiled, and TCRdb retains in-frame clones only, with some absent. Of about 40,000 clones listed, more than 70% are singletons. Sequenced input: CD45RA- memory CD4+ T cells from PBMCs. All receptors derive from a human donor with narcolepsy. The CDR3 runs from the conserved cysteine through the conserved F or W. The D gene is left open where the match is weak. Size is stated for part of the rows, as once, few or many counts, or as a class when the clone is expanded.

j_call clone_size v_call d_call cdr3_aa cdr3_nt
TRBJ2-1 NA TRBV10-3 TRBD2 CAISESSGTNSEQFF TGTGCCATCAGTGAGTCGTCCGGGACTAATAGTGAGCAGTTCTTC
TRBJ2-7 once TRBV6-5 TRBD2 CASSYSGLATYEQYF TGTGCCAGCAGTTATTCCGGACTAGCGACCTACGAGCAGTACTTC
TRBJ2-3 NA TRBV15 TRBD2 CATSRDPAGGPTDTQYF TGTGCCACCAGCAGAGATCCTGCGGGGGGGCCGACAGATACGCAGTATTTT
TRBJ2-2 NA TRBV5-1 NA CASSFVRGPGELFF TGCGCCAGCAGCTTTGTCCGGGGGCCCGGGGAGCTGTTTTTT
TRBJ1-5 NA TRBV5-5 TRBD1 CASSSGTAYSNQPQHF TGTGCCAGCAGCTCAGGGACAGCCTATAGCAATCAGCCCCAGCATTTT
TRBJ1-2 NA TRBV19 TRBD1 CASSIQQGNGYTF TGTGCCAGTAGTATTCAACAGGGGAATGGCTACACCTTC
TRBJ1-3 NA TRBV5-7 TRBD1 CASSFGRGTVGDTIYF TGTGCCAGCAGCTTTGGCCGAGGGACAGTAGGAGACACCATATATTTT
TRBJ1-1 NA TRBV10-2 NA CASSQTVNTEAFF TGCGCCAGCAGCCAGACAGTGAACACTGAAGCTTTCTTT
TRBJ2-4 NA TRBV7-8 NA CASSLSGRAKNIQYF TGTGCCAGCAGCTTAAGTGGGAGAGCCAAAAACATTCAGTACTTC
TRBJ2-2 NA TRBV2 TRBD1 CASSRRGTGQNTGELFF TGTGCCAGCAGTAGGCGCGGGACAGGGCAGAACACCGGGGAGCTGTTTTTT
TRBJ2-3 NA TRBV7-7 TRBD1 CASSLQGAGDTQYF TGTGCTAGCAGCTTACAGGGGGCTGGGGATACGCAGTATTTT
TRBJ2-7 few TRBV2 NA CASRVDSAYEQYF TGTGCCAGCCGGGTGGACAGCGCCTACGAGCAGTACTTC
TRBJ1-1 NA TRBV7-3 NA CASSLQPNTEAFF TGTGCCAGCAGCTTGCAGCCGAACACTGAAGCTTTCTTT
TRBJ2-5 NA TRBV7-2 TRBD2 CASSLRLAEETQYF TGTGCCAGCAGCTTACGACTAGCGGAAGAGACCCAGTACTTC
TRBJ2-3 NA TRBV13 NA CASSLGRDTQYF TGTGCCAGCAGCTTAGGCCGAGATACGCAGTATTTT
TRBJ1-5 NA TRBV19 TRBD1 CASSIDGQVGQPQHF TGTGCCAGTAGTATAGATGGACAGGTCGGTCAGCCCCAGCATTTT
TRBJ2-1 NA TRBV5-1 TRBD2 CASSPTLAGHVDPFF TGCGCCAGCAGTCCCACACTAGCGGGCCACGTCGATCCGTTCTTC
TRBJ1-2 NA TRBV7-2 TRBD1 CASSPGQGGGYTF TGTGCCAGCAGCCCCGGACAGGGCGGGGGCTACACCTTC
TRBJ2-2 once TRBV4-3 NA CASSQVGRGRNTGELFF TGCGCCAGCAGCCAAGTGGGCAGGGGTAGGAACACCGGGGAGCTGTTTTTT
TRBJ1-1 NA TRBV6-1 TRBD1 CASSVLSGTGTEAFF TGTGCCAGCAGTGTCCTATCCGGGACAGGGACTGAAGCTTTCTTT
TRBJ2-5 NA TRBV6-1 TRBD2 CASSEGGWSTSGPETQYF TGTGCCAGCAGTGAGGGGGGATGGTCGACTAGCGGGCCAGAGACCCAGTACTTC
TRBJ2-5 NA TRBV21-1 NA CASSSRAGGTQYF TGTGCCAGCAGCTCAAGGGCAGGCGGGACCCAGTACTTC
TRBJ1-5 NA TRBV7-2 NA CASSPTGGGNQPQHF TGTGCCAGCAGCCCCACGGGGGGCGGCAATCAGCCCCAGCATTTT